The TCR beta chain under discussion was sequenced for a study of response to subunit inactivated influenza vaccine. V lost 6 bases to trimming and J lost 4 bases, with 17 bases between them. The CDR3 totals 15 residues. Germline CDR1 reads MNHNS; CDR2 reads SASEGT. Study-level findings and limits: Seasonal influenza vaccination, on each occasion, was suggested by the authors to recruit few new T cells.

TCRdb re-derived calls from the RT-PCR reads in MiXCR, one entry per CDR3 protein. This table has 400,000 to 650,000 distinct CDR3 sequences, approximately 7.3% appearing once. On this clonotype itself: As yet, its antigen is unknown.

The sequence came from a man between 50 and 75 years old who received an inactivated influenza vaccine. The chain joins TRBV6-1 to TRBJ2-3, with a possible D match to TRBD2 (6 bases). The specimen comprised PBMCs from blood, sampled less than 30 months after vaccination. The CDR3 DNA is TGTGCCAGCAGCCCCCGGAGCGGAGGGCCAGATACGCAGTATTTT. Translating it yields CASSPRSGGPDTQYF.